This T cell receptor beta chain appears in the sequencing data of a study of resident and recirculating memory T cells in vitiligo. Across the whole study: Whole samples, not sorted cells, were homogenized and used for genomic DNA extraction.

The repertoire was sequenced with immunoSEQ multiplex PCR; TCRdb's copy has only in-frame clones and lacks some. This table has around 40,000 clones, roughly 91% appearing once. CDR1 is SGHVS, CDR2 FQNEAQ, per germline. This CDR3 region has 12 residues. The trim removed 7 bases at V and 15 bases at J, leaving 12 bases unmatched. Sequencing was done on a sample of blood. The chain combines TRBV7-8 with TRBJ2-1; 7 bases line up with TRBD1. This clonotype was sampled from a male donor with vitiligo. CDR3 loop: CASTDDRVRSFF. DNA of the CDR3: TGTGCCAGCACCGACGACAGGGTAAGATCGTTCTTC.